This T cell receptor beta chain originates from a study of blood T cell repertoires in COVID-19. Regarding this clone: One end of the junction does not line up with germline, which may come from a read error.

Sequenced by immunoSEQ multiplex PCR; TCRdb stores in-frame clones only, minus some. The table includes approximately 120,000 clones, around 81% detected once. The specimen was peripheral blood. This TCR was sampled from a human donor in a cohort sampled during active or convalescent COVID-19.

The CDR3, as DNA: TGTGCTAGCAGCCGAACGACAGGGGTCAGTGAGCAGTTCTTC. Translated: CASSRTTGVSEQFF. The V and J genes are TRBV7-7 and TRBJ2-1; TRBD1 aligns across 8 bases. From germline, CDR1 is SSHAT and CDR2 FNYEAQ (reference sequence). The CDR3 sequence is 14 residues long.